This record concerns one TCR beta chain sequence. The entry originates in a study of CD8 T cells in Susac syndrome. It was with random hexamers that roughly 0.45 to 1 ug RNA was reverse transcribed. TCRdb reanalysed the immunoSEQ multiplex PCR reads using MiXCR and keeps one entry per CDR3 protein. The table has more than 95,000 distinct CDR3 sequences, 85% to 95% seen once. V dropped 5 bases and J dropped 2 bases, with 13 bases sitting between them. The CDR3 covers 15 residues. CDR1 SGHAT and CDR2 FQNNGV come from the germline V gene. The T cells that were sequenced for TCR beta were CD8+ and CD4+ cells from blood.

Source material: CD8+ T cells from PBMCs. The sequence derives from a human donor with multiple sclerosis. The V call is TRBV11-2, the J call TRBJ2-1, with D unresolved. This chain's CDR3 is CASSAEWNPYNEQFF. Here the CDR3 DNA reads TGTGCCAGCAGCGCCGAGTGGAACCCCTACAATGAGCAGTTCTTC.